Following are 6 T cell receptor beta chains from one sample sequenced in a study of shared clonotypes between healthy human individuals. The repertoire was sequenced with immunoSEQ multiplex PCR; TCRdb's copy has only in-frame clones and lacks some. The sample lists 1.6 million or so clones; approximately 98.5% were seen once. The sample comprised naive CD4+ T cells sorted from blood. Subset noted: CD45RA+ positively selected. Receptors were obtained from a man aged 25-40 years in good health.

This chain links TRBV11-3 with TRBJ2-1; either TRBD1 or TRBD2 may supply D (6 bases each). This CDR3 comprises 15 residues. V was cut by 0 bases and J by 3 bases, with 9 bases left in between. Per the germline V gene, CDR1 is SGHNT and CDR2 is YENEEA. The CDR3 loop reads CASSLDGGRYNEQFF. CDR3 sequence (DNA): TGTGCCAGCAGCTTAGACGGGGGCCGCTACAATGAGCAGTTCTTC.

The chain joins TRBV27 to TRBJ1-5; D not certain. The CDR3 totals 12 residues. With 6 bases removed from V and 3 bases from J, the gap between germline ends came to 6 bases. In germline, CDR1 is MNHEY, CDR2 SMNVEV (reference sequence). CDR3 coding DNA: TGTGCCAGCAGCCGACCCAATCAGCCCCAGCATTTT. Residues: CASSRPNQPQHF.

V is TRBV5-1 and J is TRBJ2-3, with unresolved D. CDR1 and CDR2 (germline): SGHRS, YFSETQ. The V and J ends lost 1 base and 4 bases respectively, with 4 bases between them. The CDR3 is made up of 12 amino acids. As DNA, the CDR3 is TGCGCCAGCAGCTTGAACGCAGATACGCAGTATTTT. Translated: CASSLNADTQYF.

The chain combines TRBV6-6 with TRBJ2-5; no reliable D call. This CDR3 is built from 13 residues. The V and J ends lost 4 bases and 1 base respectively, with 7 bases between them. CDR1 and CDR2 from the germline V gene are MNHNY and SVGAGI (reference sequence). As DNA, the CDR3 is TGTGCCAGCAGTTTTTTTACCCAAGAGACCCAGTACTTC. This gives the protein CASSFFTQETQYF.

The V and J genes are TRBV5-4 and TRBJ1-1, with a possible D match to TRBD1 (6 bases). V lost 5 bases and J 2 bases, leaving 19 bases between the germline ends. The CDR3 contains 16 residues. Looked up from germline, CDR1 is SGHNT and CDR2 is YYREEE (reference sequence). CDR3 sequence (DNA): TGTGCCAGCAGGCAATTTGGGGGGGCCGCAAACACTGAAGCTTTCTTT. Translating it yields CASRQFGGAANTEAFF. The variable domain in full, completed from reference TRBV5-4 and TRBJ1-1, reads ETGVTQSPTHLIKTRGQQVTLRCSSQSGHNTVSWYQQALGQGPQFIFQYYREEENGRGNFPPRFSGLQFPNYSSELNVNALELDDSALYLCASRQFGGAANTEAFFGQGTRLTVV.

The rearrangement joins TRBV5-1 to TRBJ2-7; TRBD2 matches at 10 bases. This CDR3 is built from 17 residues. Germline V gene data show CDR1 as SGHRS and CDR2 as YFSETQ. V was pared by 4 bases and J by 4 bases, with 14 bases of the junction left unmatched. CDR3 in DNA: TGCGCCAGCAGCCCGACGGGAGCGGGAGGGCCGGGTTACGAGCAGTACTTC. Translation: CASSPTGAGGPGYEQYF.